The clone carrying this T cell receptor beta chain was seen a few times. These data originate in a study of long-term antiretroviral therapy in people with HIV. Trimming cost V 8 bases and J 4 bases; bases outside gene matches: 7. Germline V gene lookup returns CDR1 SNHLY and CDR2 FYNNEI. The CDR3 runs to 13 residues. Running of the v3.0 immunoSEQ assay took place at survey level. Libraries were prepared by immunoSEQ multiplex PCR; TCRdb keeps only in-frame clonotypes and omits some of them. The sample has about 20,000 clones; just under 85% are singletons. Material: unsorted PBMCs, obtained 4 years after starting antiretroviral therapy. The TCR sequence derives from a man aged 18-30 years with HIV. This chain connects TRBV2 to TRBJ1-1; 7 nucleotides align to TRBD1. This chain's CDR3 is CASRNTGATEAFF. In DNA, the CDR3 is TGTGCCAGCCGAAACACAGGGGCCACTGAAGCTTTCTTT.